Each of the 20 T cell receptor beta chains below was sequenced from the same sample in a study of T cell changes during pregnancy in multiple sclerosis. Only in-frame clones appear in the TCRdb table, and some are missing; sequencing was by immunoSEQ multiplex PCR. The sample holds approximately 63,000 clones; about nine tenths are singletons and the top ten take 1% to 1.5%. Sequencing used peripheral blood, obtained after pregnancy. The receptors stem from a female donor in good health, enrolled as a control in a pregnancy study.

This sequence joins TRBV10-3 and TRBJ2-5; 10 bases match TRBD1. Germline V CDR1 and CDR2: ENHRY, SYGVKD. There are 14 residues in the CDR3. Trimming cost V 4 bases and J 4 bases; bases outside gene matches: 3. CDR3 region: CAISAGTGVETQYF. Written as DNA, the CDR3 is TGTGCCATCAGTGCCGGGACAGGGGTAGAGACCCAGTACTTC.

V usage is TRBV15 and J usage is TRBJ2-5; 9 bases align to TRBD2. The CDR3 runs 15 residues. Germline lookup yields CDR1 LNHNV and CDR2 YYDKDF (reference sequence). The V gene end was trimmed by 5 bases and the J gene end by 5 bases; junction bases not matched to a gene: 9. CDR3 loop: CATSPSGGPGETQYF. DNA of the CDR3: TGTGCCACCAGCCCCAGCGGGGGGCCGGGGGAGACCCAGTACTTC. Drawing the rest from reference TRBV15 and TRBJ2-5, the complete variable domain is DAMVIQNPRYQVTQFGKPVTLSCSQTLNHNVMYWYQQKSSQAPKLLFHYYDKDFNNEADTPDNFQSRRPNTSFCFLDIRSPGLGDTAMYLCATSPSGGPGETQYFGPGTRLLVL.

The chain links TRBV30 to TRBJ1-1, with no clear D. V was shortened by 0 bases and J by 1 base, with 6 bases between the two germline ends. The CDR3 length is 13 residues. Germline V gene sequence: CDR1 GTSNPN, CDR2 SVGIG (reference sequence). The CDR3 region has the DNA TGTGCCTGGAGTGTATCATCGAACACTGAAGCTTTCTTT. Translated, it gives CAWSVSSNTEAFF.

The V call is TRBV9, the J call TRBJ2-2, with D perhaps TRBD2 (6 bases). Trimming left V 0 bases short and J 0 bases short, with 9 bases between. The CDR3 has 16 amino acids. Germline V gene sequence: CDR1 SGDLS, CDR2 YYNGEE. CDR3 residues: CASSVGLGSNTGELFF. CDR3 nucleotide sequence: TGTGCCAGCAGCGTAGGACTAGGTTCGAACACCGGGGAGCTGTTTTTT.

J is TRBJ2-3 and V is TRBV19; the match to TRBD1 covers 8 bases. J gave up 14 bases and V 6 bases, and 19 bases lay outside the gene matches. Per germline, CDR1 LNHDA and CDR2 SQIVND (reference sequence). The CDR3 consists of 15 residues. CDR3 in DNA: TGTGCCAGTAGGGACCCTCAATCCGGGACAGGCCGTCGGTATTTT. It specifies CASRDPQSGTGRRYF.

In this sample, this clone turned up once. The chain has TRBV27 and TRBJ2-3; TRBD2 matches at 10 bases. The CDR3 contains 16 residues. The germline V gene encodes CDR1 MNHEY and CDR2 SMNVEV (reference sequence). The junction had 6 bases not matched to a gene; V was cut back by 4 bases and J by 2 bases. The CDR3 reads CASSYGTSAYTDTQYF. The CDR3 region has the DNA TGTGCCAGCAGTTACGGGACTAGCGCTTACACAGATACGCAGTATTTT.

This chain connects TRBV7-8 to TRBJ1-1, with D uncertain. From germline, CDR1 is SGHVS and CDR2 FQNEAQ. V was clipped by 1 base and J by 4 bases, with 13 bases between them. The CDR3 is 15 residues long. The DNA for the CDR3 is TGTGCCAGCAGCTTAGGAGTTTCGGAGGCCACTGAAGCTTTCTTT. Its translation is CASSLGVSEATEAFF. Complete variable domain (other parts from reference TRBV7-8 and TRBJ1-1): GAGVSQSPRYKVAKRGQDVALRCDPISGHVSLFWYQQALGQGPEFLTYFQNEAQLDKSGLPSDRFFAERPEGSVSTLKIQRTQQEDSAVYLCASSLGVSEATEAFFGQGTRLTVV.

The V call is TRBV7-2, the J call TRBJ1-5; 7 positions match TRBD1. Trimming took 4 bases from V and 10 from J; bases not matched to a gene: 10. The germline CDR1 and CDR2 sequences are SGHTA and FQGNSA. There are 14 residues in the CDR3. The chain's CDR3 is CASSSRDSYGPQHF. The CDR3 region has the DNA TGTGCCAGCAGCTCAAGGGACAGCTACGGCCCCCAGCATTTT.

CDR3 in amino acids: CSVVGGKSYEQYF. CDR3 DNA sequence: TGCAGCGTCGTGGGGGGTAAATCCTACGAGCAGTACTTC. The V and J genes are TRBV29-1 and TRBJ2-7, with a possible D match to TRBD2 (6 bases). The germline V gene encodes CDR1 SQVTM and CDR2 ANQGSEA. CDR3 length equals 13 residues. V lost 6 bases to trimming and J lost 1 base, with 13 bases between them.

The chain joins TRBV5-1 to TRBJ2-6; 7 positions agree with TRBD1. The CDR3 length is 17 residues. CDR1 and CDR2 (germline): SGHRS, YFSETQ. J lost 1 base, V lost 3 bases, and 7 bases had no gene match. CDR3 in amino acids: CASSSSGGGSGANVLTF. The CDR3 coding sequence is TGCGCCAGCAGCTCCTCAGGGGGTGGGTCTGGGGCCAACGTCCTGACTTTC.

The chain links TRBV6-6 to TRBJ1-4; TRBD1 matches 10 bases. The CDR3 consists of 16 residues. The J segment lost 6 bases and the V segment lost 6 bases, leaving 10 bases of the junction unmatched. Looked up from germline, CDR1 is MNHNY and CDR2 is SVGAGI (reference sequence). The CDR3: CASSKPRDRGDEKLFF. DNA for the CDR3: TGTGCCAGCAGCAAGCCGCGGGACAGGGGCGATGAAAAACTGTTTTTT.

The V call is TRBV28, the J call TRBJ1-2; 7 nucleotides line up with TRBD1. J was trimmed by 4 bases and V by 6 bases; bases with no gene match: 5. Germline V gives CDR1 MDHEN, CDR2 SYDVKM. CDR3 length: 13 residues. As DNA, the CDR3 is TGTGCCAGCAGACCGGGACAGAGCTATGGCTACACCTTC. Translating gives CASRPGQSYGYTF.

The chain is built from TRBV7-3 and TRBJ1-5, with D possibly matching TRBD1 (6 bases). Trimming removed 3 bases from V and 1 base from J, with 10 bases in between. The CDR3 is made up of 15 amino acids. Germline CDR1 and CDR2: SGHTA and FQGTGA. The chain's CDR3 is CASSLTGGSNQPQHF. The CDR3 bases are TGTGCCAGCAGCTTGACAGGCGGGAGCAATCAGCCCCAGCATTTT. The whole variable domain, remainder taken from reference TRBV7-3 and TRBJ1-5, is GAGVSQTPSNKVTEKGKYVELRCDPISGHTALYWYRQSLGQGPEFLIYFQGTGAADDSGLPNDRFFAVRPEGSVSTLKIQRTERGDSAVYLCASSLTGGSNQPQHFGDGTRLSIL.

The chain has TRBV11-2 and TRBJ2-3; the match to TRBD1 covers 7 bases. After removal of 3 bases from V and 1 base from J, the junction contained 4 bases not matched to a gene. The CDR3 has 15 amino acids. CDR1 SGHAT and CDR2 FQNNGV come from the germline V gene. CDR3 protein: CASSFRGLGTDTQYF. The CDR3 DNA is TGTGCCAGCAGCTTTAGGGGGCTTGGCACAGATACGCAGTATTTT.

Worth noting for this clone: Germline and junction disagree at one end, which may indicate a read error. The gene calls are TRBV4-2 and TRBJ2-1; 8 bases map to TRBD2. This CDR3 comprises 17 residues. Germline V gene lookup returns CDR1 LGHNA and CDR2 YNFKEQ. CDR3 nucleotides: TGTGCCGGCAGCCCCTCCTCGACTAGCGCCCCCTACAATGAGCAGTTCTTC. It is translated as CAGSPSSTSAPYNEQFF.

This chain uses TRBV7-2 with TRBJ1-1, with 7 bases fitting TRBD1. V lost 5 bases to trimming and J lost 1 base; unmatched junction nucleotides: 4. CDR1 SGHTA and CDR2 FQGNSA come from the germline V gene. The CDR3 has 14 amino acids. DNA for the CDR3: TGTGCCAGCAGCCGAGACAGGGCGAACACTGAAGCTTTCTTT. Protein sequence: CASSRDRANTEAFF.

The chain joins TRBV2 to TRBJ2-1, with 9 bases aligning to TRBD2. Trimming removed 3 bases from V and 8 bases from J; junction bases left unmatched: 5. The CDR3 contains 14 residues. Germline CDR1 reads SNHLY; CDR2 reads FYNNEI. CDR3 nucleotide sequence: TGTGCCAGCAGTGATATCGGGACTAGCTATGAGCAGTTCTTC. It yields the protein CASSDIGTSYEQFF.

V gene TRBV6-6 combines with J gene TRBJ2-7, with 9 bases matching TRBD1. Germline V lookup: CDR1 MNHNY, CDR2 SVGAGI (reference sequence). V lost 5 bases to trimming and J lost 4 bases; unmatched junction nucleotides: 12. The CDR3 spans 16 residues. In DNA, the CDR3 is TGTGCCAGCAGTCCCCCAGCCGGGACAGGGTTGTACGAGCAGTACTTC. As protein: CASSPPAGTGLYEQYF.

The CDR3 sequence: CASSNGGIQYF. For the CDR3, the DNA is TGTGCCAGCAGTAACGGAGGCATTCAGTACTTC. The chain has TRBV6-5 and TRBJ2-4, with a possible D match to TRBD2 (5 bases). V lost 5 bases to trimming and J lost 9 bases, with 8 bases between them. CDR3 length: 11 residues. The germline CDR1 and CDR2 sequences are MNHEY and SVGAGI.

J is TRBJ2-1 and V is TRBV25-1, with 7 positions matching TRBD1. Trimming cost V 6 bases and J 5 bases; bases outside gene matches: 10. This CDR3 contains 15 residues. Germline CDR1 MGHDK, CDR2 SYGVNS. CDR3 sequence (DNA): TGTGCCAGCAGCCGAACAGGGGTCGGCAACAATGAGCAGTTCTTC. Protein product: CASSRTGVGNNEQFF.